This T cell receptor beta chain appears in the sequencing data of a study of cytomegalovirus exposure and HLA in healthy donors. The PCR employed 60 Vbeta primers together with 13 Jbeta primers. Produced via immunoSEQ multiplex PCR; TCRdb's table is partial and in-frame only. The sample records 150,000 to 200,000 clones, 70% to 80% being singletons. Points from the study as a whole: Earlier analysis found most TCR beta V segments productive about 87% or about 30% of the time. In a later analysis, donors in an Asian-associated ancestry cluster reportedly had fewer N-insertions in productive TCRs than the cohort mean. TCR beta sequences numbering about 17,000 were associated with HLA alleles at 0.05 false discovery rate in a later analysis.

The CDR3 has 17 amino acids. Looked up from germline, CDR1 is SEHNR and CDR2 is FQNEAQ (reference sequence). With respect to this clone: What it recognizes is unknown. The junction differs from germline at one of its ends, possibly a read error.

The chain is built from TRBV7-9 and TRBJ1-1, with 7 bases that match TRBD1. This TCR came from a woman aged 45-59 years in good health and CMV-seronegative. The sample consisted of PBMCs. The CDR3 here is CSSSLGSQGVGNTEAFF. As DNA, the CDR3 is TGTTCCAGCAGCTTAGGTAGTCAGGGGGTCGGGAACACTGAAGCTTTCTTT.